This T cell receptor beta chain derives from a study of shared clonotypes between healthy human individuals. CDR3 length: 15 amino acids. The table came from immunoSEQ multiplex PCR; TCRdb's copy has only in-frame clones and leaves some out. The sample carries 100,000 or so clones, 55% to 70% recorded once. J is TRBJ2-3 and V is TRBV21-1; the table calls TRBD2, which could not be checked here. TRBV21-1 is a pseudogene. The receptor was isolated from a woman aged 25 to 39 in good health. The sample comprised memory CD8+ T cells sorted from blood. Subset given: CD45RO+ cells pooled with CCR7-negative TemRA cells. CDR3 residues: CASTGGGGGTDTQYF. In DNA form, the CDR3 reads TGTGCCAGCACTGGCGGCGGGGGGGGCACAGATACGCAGTATTTT.